The T cell receptor beta chain described here comes from a study of blood T cell repertoires in COVID-19. Study information: There were acute and convalescent COVID-19 samples, and they came from the United States, Italy and Spain. Nucleic acid was either cDNA or gDNA, and it came from T cells, B-cell-depleted T cells, or PBMCs.

Original processing notes: Nucleated cell counts were estimated from reference gene primer amplification. TCRdb keeps only in-frame clones here, not all; method: immunoSEQ multiplex PCR. V and J calls plus clone size are reproduced from that table; the DNA served to infer D and trimming. The sample consists of approximately 47,000 clones, about 84% of them appearing once. Trimming pared 1 base from V and 4 bases from J, leaving 9 bases between. Germline V CDR1 and CDR2: KGHDR, SFDVKD. This CDR3 comprises 14 residues. The sequence came from a man between 60 and 70 years old with acute or convalescent COVID-19. J is TRBJ1-2 and V is TRBV24-1, with D possibly being TRBD1 (6 bases). The sequenced material came from peripheral blood. This CDR3 reads CATSDFSRGYGYTF. CDR3 bases: TGTGCCACCAGTGATTTTTCCAGGGGCTATGGCTACACCTTC.